This T cell receptor (beta chain) came from a study of blood T cell repertoires in COVID-19. Germline values: CDR1 GTSNPN, CDR2 SVGIG (reference sequence). Germline trimming cut 2 bases from V and 4 bases from J; bases unmatched to any gene: 6. CDR3 length: 14 amino acids. Clones were read by immunoSEQ multiplex PCR, and TCRdb kept only the in-frame ones, dropping some. The table lists roughly 570,000 clones, 70% to 90% of them singletons. The rearrangement links TRBV30 to TRBJ2-5; 8 bases line up with TRBD2. The receptor comes from a woman between 45 and 60 years old with COVID-19, enrolled during active disease. Sequenced sample: peripheral blood. Here the CDR3 reads CAWSPGGPRETQYF. CDR3 coding DNA: TGTGCCTGGAGTCCGGGGGGGCCTAGAGAGACCCAGTACTTC.